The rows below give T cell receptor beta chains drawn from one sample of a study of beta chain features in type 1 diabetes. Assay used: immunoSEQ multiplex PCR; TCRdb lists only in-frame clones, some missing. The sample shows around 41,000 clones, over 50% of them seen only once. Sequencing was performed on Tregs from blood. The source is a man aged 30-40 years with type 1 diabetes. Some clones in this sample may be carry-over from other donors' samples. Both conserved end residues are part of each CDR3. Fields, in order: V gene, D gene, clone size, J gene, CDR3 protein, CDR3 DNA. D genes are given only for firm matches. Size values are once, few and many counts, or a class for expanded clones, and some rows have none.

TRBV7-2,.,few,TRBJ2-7,CASSPSREQYF,TGTGCCAGCAGCCCCTCCCGCGAGCAGTACTTC
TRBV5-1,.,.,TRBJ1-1,CASSAGTPNTEAFF,TGCGCCAGCAGCGCCGGGACACCGAACACTGAAGCTTTCTTT
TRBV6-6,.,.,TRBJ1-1,CATISNTEAFF,TGTGCCACCATTTCGAACACTGAAGCTTTCTTT
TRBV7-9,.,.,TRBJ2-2,CASSSPEGGRLRELFF,TGTGCCAGCAGCTCCCCGGAGGGGGGGCGATTACGGGAGCTGTTTTTT
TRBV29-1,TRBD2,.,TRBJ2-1,CSVLRTSGVEQFF,TGCAGCGTTCTTAGGACTAGCGGGGTTGAGCAGTTCTTC
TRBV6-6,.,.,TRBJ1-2,CASSYSGRPNYGYTF,TGTGCCAGCAGTTACTCGGGCAGGCCTAACTATGGCTACACCTTC
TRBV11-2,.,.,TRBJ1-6,CASSFPQGPLHF,TGTGCCAGCAGCTTCCCACAGGGCCCTCTCCACTTT
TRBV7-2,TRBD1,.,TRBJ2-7,CASSSRTGGYEQYF,TGTGCCAGCAGCTCGAGGACAGGGGGTTACGAGCAGTACTTC
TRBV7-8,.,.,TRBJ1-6,CASSLVRDSPLHF,TGTGCCAGCAGCTTAGTCCGTGATTCACCCCTCCACTTT
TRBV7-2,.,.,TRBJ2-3,CASSLAPSGYTDTQYF,TGTGCCAGCAGCTTAGCTCCTAGTGGGTACACAGATACGCAGTATTTT
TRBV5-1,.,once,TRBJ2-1,CASSLSGDGYNEQFF,TGCGCCAGCAGCTTGAGTGGTGACGGGTACAATGAGCAGTTCTTC
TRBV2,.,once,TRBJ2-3,CASTTTGDTQYF,TGTGCCAGCACTACTACTGGGGATACGCAGTATTTT
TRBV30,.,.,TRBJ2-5,CAVKRRREQETQYF,TGTGCCGTTAAGAGGAGGAGAGAACAAGAGACCCAGTACTTC
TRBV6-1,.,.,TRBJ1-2,CASSEQGGYTF,TGTGCCAGCAGTGAACAGGGAGGCTACACCTTC
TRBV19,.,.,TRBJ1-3,CASSIREAGSGNTIYF,TGTGCCAGTAGTATTAGAGAGGCCGGCTCTGGAAACACCATATATTTT
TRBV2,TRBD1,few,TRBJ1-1,CASSVTGGAFF,TGTGCCAGCAGCGTTACAGGGGGCGCTTTCTTT
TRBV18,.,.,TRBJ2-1,CASSVIERGEQFF,TGTGCCAGCTCAGTGATCGAACGAGGTGAGCAGTTCTTC
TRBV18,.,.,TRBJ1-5,CASSPPGAYRPQHF,TGTGCCAGCTCACCACCGGGGGCCTATCGGCCCCAGCATTTT
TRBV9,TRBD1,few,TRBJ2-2,CASSSGQGTGELFF,TGTGCCAGCAGTTCGGGACAGGGGACCGGGGAGCTGTTTTTT
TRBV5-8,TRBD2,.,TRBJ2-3,CASSLYGAGGLADTQYF,TGTGCCAGCAGCTTGTACGGGGCGGGGGGGCTCGCAGATACGCAGTATTTT
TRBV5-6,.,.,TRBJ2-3,CASSLLGRIIDPADTQYF,TGTGCCAGCAGCTTGTTGGGGAGAATAATCGACCCGGCAGATACGCAGTATTTT
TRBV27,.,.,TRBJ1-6,CASSRQAYNSPLHF,TGTGCCAGCAGTCGACAGGCATATAATTCACCCCTCCACTTT
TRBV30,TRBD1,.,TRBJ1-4,CAWSRDSEGKLFF,TGTGCCTGGAGCCGGGACAGCGAGGGAAAACTGTTTTTT
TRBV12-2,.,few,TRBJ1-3,CAYPRAVSGNTIYF,TGTGCCTACCCACGCGCCGTAAGTGGAAACACCATATATTTT
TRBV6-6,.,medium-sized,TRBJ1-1,CASSYSHGNAFF,TGTGCCAGCAGTTACTCCCACGGGAACGCTTTCTTT
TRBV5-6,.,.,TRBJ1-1,CASSSILQGSNTEAFF,TGTGCCAGCAGCTCGATATTACAGGGCTCGAACACTGAAGCTTTCTTT
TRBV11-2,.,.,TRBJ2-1,CASSLGVGLVSNEQFF,TGTGCCAGCAGCTTAGGGGTGGGACTTGTCTCCAATGAGCAGTTCTTC
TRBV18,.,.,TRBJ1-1,CASSPPPGGGAFF,TGTGCCAGCTCACCACCCCCGGGCGGGGGGGCTTTCTTT
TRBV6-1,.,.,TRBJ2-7,CASTLDGNYEQYF,TGTGCCAGCACCTTGGACGGGAACTACGAGCAGTACTTC
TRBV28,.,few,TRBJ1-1,CASSLGGGAPTEAFF,TGTGCCAGCAGTTTGGGGGGGGGCGCGCCCACTGAAGCTTTCTTT
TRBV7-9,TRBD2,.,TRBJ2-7,CASSLAGAGSEQYF,TGTGCCAGCAGCTTAGCTGGAGCGGGGAGCGAGCAGTACTTC
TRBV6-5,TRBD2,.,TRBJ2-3,CASSYSAGGPGDTQYF,TGTGCCAGCAGTTACTCCGCGGGAGGGCCGGGAGATACGCAGTATTTT
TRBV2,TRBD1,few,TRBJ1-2,CASSTGQGYGGYTF,TGTGCCAGCAGTACGGGACAGGGATACGGTGGCTACACCTTC
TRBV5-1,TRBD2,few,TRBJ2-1,CASSLGLAGAREQFF,TGCGCCAGCAGCTTGGGACTAGCGGGGGCCCGGGAGCAGTTCTTC
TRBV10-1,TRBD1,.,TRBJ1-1,CASRTGGTRDTEAFF,TGCGCCAGCAGGACAGGGGGAACCCGGGACACTGAAGCTTTCTTT
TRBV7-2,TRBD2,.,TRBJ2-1,CASSPGRRLGEQFF,TGTGCCAGCAGCCCCGGGAGGCGCCTGGGTGAGCAGTTCTTC
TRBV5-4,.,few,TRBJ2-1,CASSPGGPYNEQFF,TGTGCCAGCAGCCCCGGGGGGCCGTACAATGAGCAGTTCTTC
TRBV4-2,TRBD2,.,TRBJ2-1,CASSPSGGYYNEQFF,TGTGCCAGCAGCCCTAGCGGGGGGTACTACAATGAGCAGTTCTTC
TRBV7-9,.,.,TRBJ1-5,CASSLTGLHQPQHF,TGTGCCAGCAGCTTAACGGGGTTGCATCAGCCCCAGCATTTT
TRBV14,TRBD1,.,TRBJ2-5,CASSHMGQGEKTQYF,TGTGCCAGCAGCCACATGGGACAGGGGGAGAAGACCCAGTACTTC
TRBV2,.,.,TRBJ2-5,CASRTGSRTQYF,TGTGCCAGCAGGACTGGGTCCCGGACCCAGTACTTC
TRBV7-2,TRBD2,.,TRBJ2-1,CASSRTGGGSYNEQFF,TGTGCCAGCAGCCGTACGGGCGGGGGTAGTTACAATGAGCAGTTCTTC
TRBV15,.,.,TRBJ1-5,CATSRDRGWSQPQHF,TGTGCCACCAGCAGAGATAGGGGTTGGAGTCAGCCCCAGCATTTT
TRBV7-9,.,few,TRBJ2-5,CASSLAGAAGEQYF,TGTGCCAGCAGCTTAGCGGGGGCGGCAGGTGAGCAGTACTTC
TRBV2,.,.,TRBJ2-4,CASSPRGGGRGYIQYF,TGTGCCAGCAGTCCCCGAGGTGGGGGCCGCGGCTACATTCAGTACTTC
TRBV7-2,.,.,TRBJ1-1,CASSLDYWNTEAFF,TGTGCCAGCAGCTTAGACTACTGGAACACTGAAGCTTTCTTT
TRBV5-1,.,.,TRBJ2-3,CASSLAAGGTDTQYF,TGCGCCAGCAGCTTGGCGGCAGGGGGGACAGATACGCAGTATTTT
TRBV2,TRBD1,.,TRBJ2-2,CASVRDRVTGELFF,TGTGCCAGCGTAAGGGACAGGGTGACCGGGGAGCTGTTTTTT
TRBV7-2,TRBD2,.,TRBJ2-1,CASSRTSGNNEQFF,TGTGCCAGCAGCAGGACTAGCGGGAACAATGAGCAGTTCTTC
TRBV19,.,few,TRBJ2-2,CASSIHSGELFF,TGTGCCAGTAGTATACACAGCGGGGAGCTGTTTTTT
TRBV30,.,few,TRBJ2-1,CAWSPDRFRLFF,TGTGCCTGGAGTCCCGACCGGTTCAGGCTGTTCTTC
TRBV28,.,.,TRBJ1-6,CASSLGPYNSPLHF,TGTGCCAGCAGTTTAGGGCCCTATAATTCACCCCTCCACTTT
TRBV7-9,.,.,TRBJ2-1,CASSLGQLYSYNEQFF,TGTGCCAGCAGCTTAGGACAGCTTTACTCCTACAATGAGCAGTTCTTC
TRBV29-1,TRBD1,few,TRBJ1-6,CSAKGQENSPLHF,TGCAGCGCCAAGGGACAGGAGAATTCACCCCTCCACTTT
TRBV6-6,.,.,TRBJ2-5,CASSFLQSGSEETQYF,TGTGCCAGCAGTTTCTTACAATCAGGGTCGGAGGAGACCCAGTACTTC
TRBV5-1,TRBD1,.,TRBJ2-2,CASGGQGASGELFF,TGCGCCAGCGGCGGCCAGGGGGCAAGCGGGGAGCTGTTTTTT
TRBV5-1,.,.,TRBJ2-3,CASSLAGVGDTQYF,TGCGCCAGCAGCTTGGCGGGGGTAGGAGATACGCAGTATTTT
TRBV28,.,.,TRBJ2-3,CASYPMVGSGAAPTDTQYF,TGTGCCAGCTATCCAATGGTGGGTTCAGGGGCCGCACCCACAGATACGCAGTATTTT
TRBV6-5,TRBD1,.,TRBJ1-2,CASTQTGDRGYTF,TGTGCCAGCACCCAAACAGGGGACCGCGGCTACACCTTC